The TCR beta chain described here comes from a study of shared clonotypes between healthy human individuals. Assay used: immunoSEQ multiplex PCR; TCRdb lists only in-frame clones, some missing. The data contain 1.5 million to 2.5 million clones, about 94% of them seen just once; the ten biggest clones take up roughly 1%. The ends were cut back, 3 bases at V and 3 bases at J, with 17 bases in the middle. Germline V gene sequence: CDR1 SGHAT, CDR2 FQNNGV. This CDR3 spans 16 amino acids. CD45RO-negative cells were positively selected for CCR7, leaving out terminally differentiated effector memory CD45RA+ cells.

The chain employs TRBV11-2 and TRBJ2-5, with D unresolved. This receptor was identified in a man younger than 30 in good health. The material sequenced was naive CD8+ T cells sorted from blood. Here the CDR3 reads CASSFFSFTPKETQYF. For the CDR3, the DNA is TGTGCCAGCAGCTTCTTTTCCTTCACGCCCAAAGAGACCCAGTACTTC.